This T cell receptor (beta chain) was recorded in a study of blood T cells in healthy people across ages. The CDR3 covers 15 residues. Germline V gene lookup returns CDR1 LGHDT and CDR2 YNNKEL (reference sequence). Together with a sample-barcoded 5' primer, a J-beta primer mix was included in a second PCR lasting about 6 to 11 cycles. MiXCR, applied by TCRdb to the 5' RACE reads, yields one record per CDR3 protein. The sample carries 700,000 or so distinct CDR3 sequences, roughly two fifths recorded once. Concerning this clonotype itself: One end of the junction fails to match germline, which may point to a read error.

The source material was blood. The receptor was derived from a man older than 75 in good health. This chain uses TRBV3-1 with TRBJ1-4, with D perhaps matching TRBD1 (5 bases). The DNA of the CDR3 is TGTGCCAGCAGCTCAGACAGCTACAATAATGAAAAACTGTTATTT. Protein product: CASSSDSYNNEKLLF. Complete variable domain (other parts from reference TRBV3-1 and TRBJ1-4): DTAVSQTPKYLVTQMGNDKSIKCEQNLGHDTMYWYKQDSKKFLKIMFSYNNKELIINETVPNRFSPKSPDKAHLNLHINSLELGDSAVYFCASSSDSYNNEKLLFGSGTQLSVL.